This T cell receptor (beta chain) was sequenced for a study of CD8 T cells in Susac syndrome. Study-wide points: An acknowledgment was made by the study that its TCR sequencing and HLA analysis involved relatively few individuals.

Patients with Susac syndrome fulfilled recently defined diagnostic criteria for definite or probable disease. This clonotype has only one observation. Antigen: not known. Germline values: CDR1 SGHRS, CDR2 YFSETQ. The V gene end was trimmed by 3 bases and the J gene end by 4 bases; junction bases not matched to a gene: 5. The CDR3 is 16 amino acids. RNA in amounts of about 0.5 to 1 ug was reverse transcribed with random hexamers. The authors amplified TCR beta CDR3 across 54 Vbeta and 13 Jbeta using immunoSEQ multiplex PCR. Using its own MiXCR run on the immunoSEQ multiplex PCR reads, TCRdb lists one record per CDR3 protein. The data contain roughly 200,000 distinct CDR3 sequences, over 90% of them singletons.

The TCR was taken from a human donor with Susac syndrome. The chain joins TRBV5-1 to TRBJ2-2; 11 bases map to TRBD1. Specimen: CD4+ T cells from PBMCs. The DNA of the CDR3 is TGCGCCAGCAGCTATAGGGGACAGGGGGGCACCGGGGAGCTGTTTTTT. Translation gives CASSYRGQGGTGELFF.